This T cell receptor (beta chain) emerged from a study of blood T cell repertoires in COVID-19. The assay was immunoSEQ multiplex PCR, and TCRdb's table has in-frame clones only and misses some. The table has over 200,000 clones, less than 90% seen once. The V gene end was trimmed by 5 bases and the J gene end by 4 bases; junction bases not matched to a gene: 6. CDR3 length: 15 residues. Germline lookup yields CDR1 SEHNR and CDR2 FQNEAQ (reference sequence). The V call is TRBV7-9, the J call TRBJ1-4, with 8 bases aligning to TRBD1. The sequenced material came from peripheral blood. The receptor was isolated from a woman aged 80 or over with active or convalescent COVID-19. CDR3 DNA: TGTGCCAGCAGCCCACAGGGGGTCGATAATGAAAAACTGTTTTTT. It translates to CASSPQGVDNEKLFF. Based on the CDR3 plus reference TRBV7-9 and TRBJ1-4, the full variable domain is DTGVSQNPRHKITKRGQNVTFRCDPISEHNRLYWYRQTLGQGPEFLTYFQNEAQLEKSRLLSDRFSAERPKGSFSTLEIQRTEQGDSAMYLCASSPQGVDNEKLFFGSGTQLSVL.